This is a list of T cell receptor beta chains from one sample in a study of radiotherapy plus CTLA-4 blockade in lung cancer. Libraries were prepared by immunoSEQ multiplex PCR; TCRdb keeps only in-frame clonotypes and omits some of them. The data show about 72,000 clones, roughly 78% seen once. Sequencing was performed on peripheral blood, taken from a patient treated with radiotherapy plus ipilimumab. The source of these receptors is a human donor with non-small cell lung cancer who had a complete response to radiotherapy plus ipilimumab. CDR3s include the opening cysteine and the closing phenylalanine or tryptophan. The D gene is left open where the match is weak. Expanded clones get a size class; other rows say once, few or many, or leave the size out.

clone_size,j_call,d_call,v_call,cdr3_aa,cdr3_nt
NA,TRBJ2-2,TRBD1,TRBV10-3,CATTTRTGEANTGELFF,TGTGCCACGACAACTCGGACAGGAGAAGCGAACACCGGGGAGCTGTTTTTT
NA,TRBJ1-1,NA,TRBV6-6,CASRQLTGAATEAFF,TGTGCCAGCAGGCAACTCACAGGTGCCGCAACTGAAGCTTTCTTT
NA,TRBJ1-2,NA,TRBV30,CAWRREINYGYTF,TGTGCCTGGAGGAGAGAAATTAACTATGGCTACACCTTC
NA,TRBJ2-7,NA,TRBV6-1,CASTHRAVTYEQYF,TGTGCCAGCACTCATAGGGCAGTAACCTACGAGCAGTACTTC
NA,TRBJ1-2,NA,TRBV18,CASSLDSTYGYTF,TGTGCCAGCTCACTGGACAGTACATATGGCTACACCTTC
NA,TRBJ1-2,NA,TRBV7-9,CASNPLWWGYTF,TGTGCCAGCAACCCCTTGTGGTGGGGCTACACCTTC
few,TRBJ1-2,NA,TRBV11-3,CASSLDTSNYGYTF,TGTGCCAGCAGCTTAGATACGAGTAACTATGGCTACACCTTC
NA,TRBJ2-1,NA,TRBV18,CASSPPGFNNEQFF,TGTGCCAGCTCACCACCGGGTTTCAACAATGAGCAGTTCTTC
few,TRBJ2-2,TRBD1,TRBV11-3,CASDRFDAGGELFF,TGTGCCTCGGACAGGTTTGACGCGGGCGGGGAGCTGTTTTTT
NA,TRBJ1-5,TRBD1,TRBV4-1,CASSTRQGANQPQHF,TGCGCCAGCAGCACCCGCCAGGGGGCTAATCAGCCCCAGCATTTT
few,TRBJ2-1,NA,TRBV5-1,CASSSGTLLNHEQFF,TGCGCCAGCAGCTCGGGGACCCTACTTAACCATGAGCAGTTCTTC
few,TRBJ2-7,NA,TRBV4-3,CASSQDNGAYEQYF,TGCGCCAGCAGCCAAGATAATGGGGCCTACGAGCAGTACTTC
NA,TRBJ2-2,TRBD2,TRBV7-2,CASSLRPSGRAYTTGELFF,TGTGCCAGCAGCTTAAGGCCTAGCGGGAGGGCCTACACCACCGGGGAGCTGTTTTTT
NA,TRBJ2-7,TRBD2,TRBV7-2,CASSLAPGRAEQYF,TGTGCCAGCAGCTTAGCGCCGGGGAGGGCCGAGCAGTACTTC
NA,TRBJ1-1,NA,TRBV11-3,CASSLVSRGMNTEAFF,TGTGCCAGCAGCTTAGTCTCGAGAGGGATGAACACTGAAGCTTTCTTT
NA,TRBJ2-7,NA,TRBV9,CASSVDLDTYEQYF,TGTGCCAGCAGCGTAGACCTAGATACCTACGAGCAGTACTTC
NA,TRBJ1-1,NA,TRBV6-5,CASFREWDTEAFF,TGTGCCAGCTTCCGTGAATGGGACACTGAAGCTTTCTTT
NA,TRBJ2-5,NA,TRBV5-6,CASSSRTAAGETQYF,TGTGCCAGCAGCTCACGGACAGCCGCGGGGGAGACCCAGTACTTC
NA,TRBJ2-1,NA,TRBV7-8,CASSRDFSTYNEQFF,TGTGCCAGCAGCCGCGACTTCTCCACCTACAATGAGCAGTTCTTC
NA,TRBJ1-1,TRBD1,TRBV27,CASSLVRTGRALNTEAFF,TGTGCCAGCAGTTTGGTGAGGACAGGTAGGGCTTTGAACACTGAAGCTTTCTTT
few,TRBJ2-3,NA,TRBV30,CAWSVLDSSTDTQYF,TGTGCCTGGAGTGTACTGGACAGTAGCACAGATACGCAGTATTTT
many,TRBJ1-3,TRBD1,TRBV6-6,CASRPDRGYGNTIYF,TGTGCCAGCAGACCGGACAGGGGCTATGGAAACACCATATATTTT
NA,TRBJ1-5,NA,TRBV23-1,CASSQTTGQPQHF,TGCGCCAGCAGTCAAACGACGGGTCAGCCCCAGCATTTT
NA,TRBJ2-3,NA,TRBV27,CASSLSRDTDTQYF,TGTGCCAGCAGTTTATCGCGGGACACAGATACGCAGTATTTT
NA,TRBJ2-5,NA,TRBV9,CASSPRPTRETQYF,TGTGCCAGCAGCCCCCGGCCCACGAGGGAGACCCAGTACTTC
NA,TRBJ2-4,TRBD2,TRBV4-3,CASSQETSGTPAKNIQYF,TGCGCCAGCAGCCAGGAGACTAGCGGGACCCCGGCCAAAAACATTCAGTACTTC
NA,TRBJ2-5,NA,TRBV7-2,CASSSGDQETQYF,TGTGCCAGCAGCTCCGGCGATCAAGAGACCCAGTACTTC
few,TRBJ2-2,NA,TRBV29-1,CSVAGANTGELFF,TGCAGCGTTGCCGGGGCGAACACCGGGGAGCTGTTTTTT
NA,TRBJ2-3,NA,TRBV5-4,CASSLVQEDTQYF,TGTGCCAGCAGCTTGGTACAAGAGGATACGCAGTATTTT
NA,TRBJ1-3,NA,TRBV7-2,CASTYRVGNTIYF,TGTGCCAGCACCTACAGGGTAGGAAACACCATATATTTT
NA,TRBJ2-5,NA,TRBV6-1,CASSEAALLQRGETQYF,TGTGCCAGCAGTGAAGCGGCGCTTCTTCAACGGGGTGAGACCCAGTACTTC
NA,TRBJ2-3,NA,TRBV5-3,CARSAGAPYF,TGTGCCAGAAGCGCGGGGGCTCCTTATTTT
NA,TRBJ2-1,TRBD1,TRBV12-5,CASGSNRGPEYNEQFF,TGTGCTAGTGGTTCCAACAGGGGGCCCGAGTACAATGAGCAGTTCTTC
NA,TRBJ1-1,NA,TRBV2,CASSPQGVGTEAFF,TGTGCCAGCAGCCCACAGGGTGTAGGTACTGAAGCTTTCTTT
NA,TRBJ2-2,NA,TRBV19,CASSIPGDTGELFF,TGTGCCAGTAGTATTCCAGGGGATACCGGGGAGCTGTTTTTT